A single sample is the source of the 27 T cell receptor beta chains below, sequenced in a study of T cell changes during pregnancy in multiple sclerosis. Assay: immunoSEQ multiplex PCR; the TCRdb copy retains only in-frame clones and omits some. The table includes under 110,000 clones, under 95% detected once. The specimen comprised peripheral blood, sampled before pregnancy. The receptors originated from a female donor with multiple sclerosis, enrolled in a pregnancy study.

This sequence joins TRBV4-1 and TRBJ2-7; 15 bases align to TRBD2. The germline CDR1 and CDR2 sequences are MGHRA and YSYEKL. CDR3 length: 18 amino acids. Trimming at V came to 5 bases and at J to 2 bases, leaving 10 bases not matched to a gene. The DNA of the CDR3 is TGCGCCAGCAGCAAAGGGACTAGCGGGAGGCTAATAACCTACGAGCAGTACTTC. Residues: CASSKGTSGRLITYEQYF.

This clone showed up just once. CDR3 sequence reads: CASSLDRGGQETQYF. CDR3 sequence (DNA): TGTGCCAGCAGCCTCGATCGGGGGGGGCAAGAGACCCAGTACTTC. V and J are TRBV7-9 and TRBJ2-5; 8 nucleotides match TRBD2. V lost 5 bases to trimming and J lost 2 bases; unmatched junction nucleotides: 7. This CDR3 region has 15 residues. Germline loops: CDR1 SEHNR, CDR2 FQNEAQ (reference sequence).

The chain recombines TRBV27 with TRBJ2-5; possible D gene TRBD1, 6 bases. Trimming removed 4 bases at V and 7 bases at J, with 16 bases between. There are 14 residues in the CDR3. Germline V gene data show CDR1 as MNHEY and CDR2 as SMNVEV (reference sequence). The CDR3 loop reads CASSSLDSSGTQYF. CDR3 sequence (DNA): TGTGCCAGCAGTTCATTGGACAGTTCAGGGACCCAGTACTTC.

The CDR3, as DNA: TGTGCCAGCAGCCAGGACAGGGACGATCAGCCCCAGCATTTT. This translates into CASSQDRDDQPQHF. The chain combines TRBV6-6 with TRBJ1-5; TRBD1 agrees at 8 bases. The CDR3 runs to 14 residues. Per germline, CDR1 MNHNY and CDR2 SVGAGI (reference sequence). The junction had 6 bases not matched to a gene; V was cut back by 6 bases and J by 5 bases.

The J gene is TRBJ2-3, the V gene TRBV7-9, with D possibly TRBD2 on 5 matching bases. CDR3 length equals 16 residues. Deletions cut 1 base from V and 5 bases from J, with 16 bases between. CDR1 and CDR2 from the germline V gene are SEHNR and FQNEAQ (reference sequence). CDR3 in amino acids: CASSLVSSGEIDTQYF. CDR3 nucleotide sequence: TGTGCCAGCAGCTTAGTGAGTTCCGGGGAAATAGATACGCAGTATTTT. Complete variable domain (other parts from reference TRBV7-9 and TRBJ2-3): DTGVSQNPRHKITKRGQNVTFRCDPISEHNRLYWYRQTLGQGPEFLTYFQNEAQLEKSRLLSDRFSAERPKGSFSTLEIQRTEQGDSAMYLCASSLVSSGEIDTQYFGPGTRLTVL.

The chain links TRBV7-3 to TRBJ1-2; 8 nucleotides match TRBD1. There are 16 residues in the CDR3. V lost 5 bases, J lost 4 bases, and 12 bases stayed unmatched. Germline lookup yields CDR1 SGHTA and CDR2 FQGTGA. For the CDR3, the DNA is TGTGCCAGCAGCCCGAGCACTGGACAGGGAAGCTATGGCTACACCTTC. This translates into CASSPSTGQGSYGYTF.

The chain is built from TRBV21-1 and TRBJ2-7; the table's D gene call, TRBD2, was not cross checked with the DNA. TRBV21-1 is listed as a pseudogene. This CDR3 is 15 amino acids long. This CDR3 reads CASSKLARRSYEQYF. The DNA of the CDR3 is TGTGCCAGCAGCAAACTAGCGCGTAGAAGTTACGAGCAGTACTTC.

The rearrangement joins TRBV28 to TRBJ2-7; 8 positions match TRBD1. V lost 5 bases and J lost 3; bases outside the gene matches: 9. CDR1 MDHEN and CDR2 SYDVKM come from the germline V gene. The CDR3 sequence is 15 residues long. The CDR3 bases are TGTGCCAGCAGTCACCGGGGACAGGCTTTCTACGAGCAGTACTTC. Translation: CASSHRGQAFYEQYF.

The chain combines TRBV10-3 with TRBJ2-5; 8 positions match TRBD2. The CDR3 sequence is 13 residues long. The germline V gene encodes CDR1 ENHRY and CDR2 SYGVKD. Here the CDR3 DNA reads TGTGCAAGTAAGCGGGAGTACCAAGAGACCCAGTACTTC. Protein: CASKREYQETQYF.

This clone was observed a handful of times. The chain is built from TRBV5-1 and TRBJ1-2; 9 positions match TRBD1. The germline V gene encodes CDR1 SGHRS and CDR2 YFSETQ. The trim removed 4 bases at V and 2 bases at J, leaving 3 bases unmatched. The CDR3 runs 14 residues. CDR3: CASSTGTGNYGYTF. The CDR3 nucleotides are TGCGCCAGCAGCACCGGGACAGGGAACTATGGCTACACCTTC.

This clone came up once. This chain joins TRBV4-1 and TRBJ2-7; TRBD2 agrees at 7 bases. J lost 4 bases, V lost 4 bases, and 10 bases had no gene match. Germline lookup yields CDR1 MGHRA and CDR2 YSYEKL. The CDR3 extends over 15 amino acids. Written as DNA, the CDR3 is TGCGCCAGCAGCCTCTTGGCGGGAGCTATATACGAGCAGTACTTC. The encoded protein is CASSLLAGAIYEQYF.

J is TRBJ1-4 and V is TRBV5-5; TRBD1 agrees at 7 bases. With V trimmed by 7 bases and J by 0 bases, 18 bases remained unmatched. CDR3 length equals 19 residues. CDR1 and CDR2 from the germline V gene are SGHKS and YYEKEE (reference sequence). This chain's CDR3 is CASPRGPGQKIATNEKLFF. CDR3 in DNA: TGTGCCAGCCCTAGAGGCCCGGGACAGAAAATTGCAACTAATGAAAAACTGTTTTTT.

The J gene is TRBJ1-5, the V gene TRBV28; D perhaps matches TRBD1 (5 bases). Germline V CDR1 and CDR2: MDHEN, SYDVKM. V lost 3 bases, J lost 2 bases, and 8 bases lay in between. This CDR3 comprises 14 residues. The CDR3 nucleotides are TGTGCCAGCAGTTTGGTACAGGGCAATCAGCCCCAGCATTTT. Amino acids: CASSLVQGNQPQHF.

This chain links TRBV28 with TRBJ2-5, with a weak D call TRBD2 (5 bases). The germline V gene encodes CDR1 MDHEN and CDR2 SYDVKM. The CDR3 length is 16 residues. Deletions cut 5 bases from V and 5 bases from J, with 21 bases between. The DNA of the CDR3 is TGTGCCAGCAGTCCCCCAACGGGATCCCTGAGGGAGACCCAGTACTTC. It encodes CASSPPTGSLRETQYF.

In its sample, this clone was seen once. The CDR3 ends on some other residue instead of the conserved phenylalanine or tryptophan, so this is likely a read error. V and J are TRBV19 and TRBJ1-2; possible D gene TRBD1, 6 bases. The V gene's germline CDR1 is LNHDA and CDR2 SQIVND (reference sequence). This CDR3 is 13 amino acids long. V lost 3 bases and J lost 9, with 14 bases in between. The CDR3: CASSIKRTASYTL. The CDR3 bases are TGTGCCAGTAGTATTAAGAGGACAGCTAGCTACACCCTC.

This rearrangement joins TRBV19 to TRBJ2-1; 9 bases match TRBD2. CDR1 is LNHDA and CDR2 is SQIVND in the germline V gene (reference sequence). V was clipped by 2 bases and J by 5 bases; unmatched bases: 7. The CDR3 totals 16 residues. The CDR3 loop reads CASSILGTSRHNEQFF. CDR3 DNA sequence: TGTGCCAGTAGTATACTTGGGACTAGCCGCCACAATGAGCAGTTCTTC. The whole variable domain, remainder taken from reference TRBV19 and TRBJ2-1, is DGGITQSPKYLFRKEGQNVTLSCEQNLNHDAMYWYRQDPGQGLRLIYYSQIVNDFQKGDIAEGYSVSREKKESFPLTVTSAQKNPTAFYLCASSILGTSRHNEQFFGPGTRLTVL.

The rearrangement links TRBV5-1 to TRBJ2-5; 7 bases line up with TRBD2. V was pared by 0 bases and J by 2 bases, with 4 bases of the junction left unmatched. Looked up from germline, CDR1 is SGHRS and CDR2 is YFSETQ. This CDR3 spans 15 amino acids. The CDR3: CASSLGSSGQETQYF. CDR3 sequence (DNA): TGCGCCAGCAGCTTGGGCTCTAGCGGACAAGAGACCCAGTACTTC.

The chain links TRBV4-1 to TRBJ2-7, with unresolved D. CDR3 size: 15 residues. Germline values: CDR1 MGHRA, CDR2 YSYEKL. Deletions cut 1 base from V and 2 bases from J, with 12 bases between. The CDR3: CASSQGRLSTYEQYF. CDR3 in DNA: TGCGCCAGCAGCCAAGGGAGACTGTCAACCTACGAGCAGTACTTC.

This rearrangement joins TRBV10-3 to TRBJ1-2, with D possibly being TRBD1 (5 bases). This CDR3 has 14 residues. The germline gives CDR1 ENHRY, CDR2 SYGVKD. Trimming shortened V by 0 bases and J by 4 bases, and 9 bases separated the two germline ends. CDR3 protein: CAISESIGAYGYTF. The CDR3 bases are TGTGCCATCAGTGAGTCTATAGGGGCCTATGGCTACACCTTC.

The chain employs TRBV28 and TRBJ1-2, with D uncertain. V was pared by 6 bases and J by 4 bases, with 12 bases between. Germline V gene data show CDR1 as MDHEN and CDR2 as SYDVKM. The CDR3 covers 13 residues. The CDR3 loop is CASSAGILYGYTF. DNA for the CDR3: TGTGCCAGCAGCGCCGGGATTCTCTATGGCTACACCTTC.

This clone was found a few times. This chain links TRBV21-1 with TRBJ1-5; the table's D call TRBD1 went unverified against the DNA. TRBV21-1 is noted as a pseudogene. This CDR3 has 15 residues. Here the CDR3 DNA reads TGTGCCAGCAGCAAAGAAGGGGATGGGGATCAGCCCCAGCATTTT. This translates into CASSKEGDGDQPQHF.

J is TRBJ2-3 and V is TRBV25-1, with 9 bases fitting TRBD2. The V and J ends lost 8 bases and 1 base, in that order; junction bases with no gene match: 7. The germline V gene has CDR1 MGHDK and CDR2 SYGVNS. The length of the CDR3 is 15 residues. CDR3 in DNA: TGTGCCAGCCAAGAGCGGGGGGTGGGCACAGATACGCAGTATTTT. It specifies CASQERGVGTDTQYF. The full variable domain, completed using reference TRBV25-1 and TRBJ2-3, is EADIYQTPRYLVIGTGKKITLECSQTMGHDKMYWYQQDPGMELHLIHYSYGVNSTEKGDLSSESTVSRIRTEHFPLTLESARPSHTSQYLCASQERGVGTDTQYFGPGTRLTVL.

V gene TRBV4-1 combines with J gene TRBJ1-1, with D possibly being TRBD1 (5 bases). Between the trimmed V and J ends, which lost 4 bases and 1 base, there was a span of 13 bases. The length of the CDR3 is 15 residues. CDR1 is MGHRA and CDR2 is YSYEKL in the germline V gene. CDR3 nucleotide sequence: TGCGCCAGCAGCCCGGTCTCGGGGGGGAACACTGAAGCTTTCTTT. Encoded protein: CASSPVSGGNTEAFF.

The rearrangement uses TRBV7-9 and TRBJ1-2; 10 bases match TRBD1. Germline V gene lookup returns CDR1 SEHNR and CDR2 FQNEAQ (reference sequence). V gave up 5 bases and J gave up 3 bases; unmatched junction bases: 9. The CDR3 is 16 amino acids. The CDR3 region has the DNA TGTGCCAGCAGCCAAAGTTGGGGACAGGGGCACTATGGCTACACCTTC. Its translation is CASSQSWGQGHYGYTF.

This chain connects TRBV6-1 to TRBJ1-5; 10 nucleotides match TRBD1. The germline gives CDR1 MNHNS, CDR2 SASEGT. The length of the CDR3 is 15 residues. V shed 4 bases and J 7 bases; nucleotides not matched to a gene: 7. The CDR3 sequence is CASSGDRGYSQPQHF. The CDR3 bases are TGTGCCAGCAGTGGGGACAGGGGTTATAGCCAGCCCCAGCATTTT.

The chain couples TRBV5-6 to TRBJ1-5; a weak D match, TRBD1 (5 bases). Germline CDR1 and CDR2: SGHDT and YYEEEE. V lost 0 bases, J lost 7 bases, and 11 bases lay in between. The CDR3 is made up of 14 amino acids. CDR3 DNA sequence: TGTGCCAGCAGCTTGGCCTGGCAGGGCCAGCCCCAGCATTTT. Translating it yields CASSLAWQGQPQHF.

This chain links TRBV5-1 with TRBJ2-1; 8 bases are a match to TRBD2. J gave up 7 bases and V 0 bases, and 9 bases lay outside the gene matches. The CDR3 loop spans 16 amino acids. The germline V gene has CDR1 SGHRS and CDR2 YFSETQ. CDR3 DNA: TGCGCCAGCAGCTTGGACCCTCTAGCGGGTCAGAATGAGCAGTTCTTC. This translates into CASSLDPLAGQNEQFF.